These 5 T cell receptor beta chains came from one sample sequenced in a study of shared clonotypes between healthy human individuals. Profiled with immunoSEQ multiplex PCR; TCRdb holds only in-frame clones, not every one. Of fewer than 1.4 million clones listed, 70% to 80% are singletons. Input material: memory CD4+ T cells from PBMCs. The subset was: CD45RA-negative fraction. All receptors derive from a young man in good health. Some clones in this sample may be carry-over from other donors' samples.

J is TRBJ2-7 and V is TRBV4-2; possible D gene TRBD2, 5 bases. Germline CDR1 and CDR2: LGHNA and YNFKEQ. The V gene lost 4 bases and the J gene lost 0 bases, with 13 bases spanning the gap. The CDR3 is made up of 15 amino acids. CDR3 coding DNA: TGTGCCAGCAGCCTTACTAGGATCCTCTCCTACGAGCAGTACTTC. Translation gives CASSLTRILSYEQYF.

The chain recombines TRBV6-6 with TRBJ1-1; 8 bases match TRBD1. Germline V gene data show CDR1 as MNHNY and CDR2 as SVGAGI (reference sequence). J was trimmed by 5 bases and V by 6 bases; bases with no gene match: 11. This CDR3 region has 15 residues. This CDR3 is CASSHLRTGKTEAFF. The CDR3 nucleotides are TGTGCCAGCAGCCATCTCCGGACAGGGAAAACTGAAGCTTTCTTT.

The chain links TRBV28 to TRBJ1-2; 7 bases match TRBD1. CDR1 is MDHEN, CDR2 SYDVKM, per germline. The V and J ends lost 9 bases and 4 bases, in that order; junction bases with no gene match: 8. This CDR3 comprises 13 residues. The CDR3 loop reads CASVRDRTYGYTF. The CDR3 DNA sequence: TGTGCCAGTGTGCGGGACAGAACCTATGGCTACACCTTC.

This clone occurred once. This chain joins TRBV9 and TRBJ2-5; D is ambiguous. The DNA end is more similar to TRBJ2-7, so the J call may be wrong. Germline V gives CDR1 SGDLS, CDR2 YYNGEE. The length of the CDR3 is 13 residues. CDR3: CASSVAPTGEQYF. The CDR3 DNA reads TGTGCCAGCAGCGTAGCTCCGACTGGCGAGCAGTACTTC.

The chain combines TRBV4-1 with TRBJ1-3; 7 bases fit TRBD1. This CDR3 has 19 amino acids. J gave up 4 bases and V 1 base, and 16 bases lay outside the gene matches. The germline V gene has CDR1 MGHRA and CDR2 YSYEKL. CDR3 DNA sequence: TGCGCCAGCAGCCAAGTGAACGTCCCGGGCAGGGGGTCAGGAAACACCATATATTTT. As protein: CASSQVNVPGRGSGNTIYF.